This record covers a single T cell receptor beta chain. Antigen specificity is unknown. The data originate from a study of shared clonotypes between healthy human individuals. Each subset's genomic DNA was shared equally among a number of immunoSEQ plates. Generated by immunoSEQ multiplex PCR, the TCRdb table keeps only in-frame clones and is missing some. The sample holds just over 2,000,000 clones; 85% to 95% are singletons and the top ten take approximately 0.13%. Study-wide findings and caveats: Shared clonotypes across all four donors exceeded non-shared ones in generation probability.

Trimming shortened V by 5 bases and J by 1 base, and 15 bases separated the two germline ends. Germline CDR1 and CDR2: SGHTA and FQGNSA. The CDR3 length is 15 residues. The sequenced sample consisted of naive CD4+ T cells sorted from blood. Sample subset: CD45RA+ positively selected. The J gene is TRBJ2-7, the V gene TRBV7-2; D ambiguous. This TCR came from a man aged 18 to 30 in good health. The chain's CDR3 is CASSASRSGSYEQYF. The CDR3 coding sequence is TGTGCCAGCAGCGCAAGCCGTTCAGGATCCTACGAGCAGTACTTC.